The present T cell receptor beta chain was sequenced within a study of OX40 agonist ivuxolimab in advanced cancers. As for the study in general: Treatment received earlier with anti-PD-1, anti-PD-L1 or anti-CTLA-4 agents was allowed, and under 50% had some. Broader study findings: Among the lowest peripheral clonal expansion occurred in 0.1-3.0 mg/kg partial responders. At doses 0.1 to 3.0 mg/kg, CD4+ and CD8+ clones expanded. Normalized T-cell clonal expansion was also low in a subset of nonresponders.

Measured with immunoSEQ multiplex PCR; TCRdb has only the in-frame clones, and not every one. The sample records 55,000 to 75,000 clones, approximately 86% being singletons. Germline CDR1 reads SGHAT; CDR2 reads FQNNGV. V was cut by 4 bases and J by 7 bases, with 5 bases left in between. The CDR3 loop spans 12 amino acids. Points on this clone: The antigen is not known.

The sequences come from CD4+ or CD8+ T cells sorted from blood, collected in a trial of the OX40 agonist ivuxolimab. The chain links TRBV11-2 to TRBJ1-6; D call uncertain. The sequence came from an adult with an advanced solid tumor such as melanoma, head and neck, liver or kidney cancer. In nucleotides, the CDR3 is TGTGCCAGCAGCTCCGGGAATTCACCCCTCCACTTT. This gives the protein CASSSGNSPLHF.